Below, 8 T cell receptor beta chains from the same sample are listed, as sequenced in a study of blood T cell repertoires in COVID-19. TCRdb's table, derived via immunoSEQ multiplex PCR, lists solely in-frame clones and lacks some. The table has under 250,000 clones, about 83% seen once; the top ten hold about 1.9%. The sequencing input was peripheral blood. These TCRs come from a man younger than 40 who had recovered from COVID-19.

V and J are TRBV6-4 and TRBJ2-1; D is possibly TRBD2 (6 bases). V was trimmed by 3 bases and J by 13 bases, leaving 16 bases between them. This CDR3 is built from 13 residues. The germline V gene encodes CDR1 MRHNA and CDR2 SNTAGT. The CDR3 region is CASSERRGDRQFF. The CDR3 DNA is TGTGCCAGCAGTGAGCGGCGGGGAGACCGCCAGTTCTTC.

CDR3 sequence: CASSFSTAQETQYF. CDR3 DNA sequence: TGTGCCAGTAGTTTTTCGACAGCTCAAGAGACCCAGTACTTC. This chain uses TRBV19 with TRBJ2-5; a weak D match, TRBD1 (5 bases). V lost 5 bases and J 2 bases, leaving 12 bases between the germline ends. Germline V lookup: CDR1 LNHDA, CDR2 SQIVND (reference sequence). The CDR3 loop spans 14 amino acids.

V is TRBV5-1 and J is TRBJ2-2; tentative D call: TRBD1 (6 bases). The CDR3 has 15 residues. Trimming shortened V by 4 bases and J by 2 bases, and 12 bases separated the two germline ends. The germline CDR1 and CDR2 sequences are SGHRS and YFSETQ. CDR3 DNA sequence: TGCGCCAGCAGCCTTAGGACAGCCAACACCGGGGAGCTGTTTTTT. It codes for CASSLRTANTGELFF.

The CDR3 here is CASTHGGLANTGELFF. The CDR3 DNA reads as TGTGCCAGCACACACGGGGGGCTCGCGAACACCGGGGAGCTGTTTTTT. V usage is TRBV3-1 (or the pseudogene TRBV3-2) and J usage is TRBJ2-2; D perhaps matches TRBD2 (7 bases). V was pared by 7 bases and J by 0 bases, with 15 bases between. The CDR3 covers 16 residues. The germline V gene encodes CDR1 LGHDT and CDR2 YNNKEL (reference sequence).

J is TRBJ1-6 and V is TRBV2; perhaps TRBD1 as D (6 bases). CDR1 is SNHLY, CDR2 FYNNEI, per germline. The length of the CDR3 is 13 residues. V was clipped by 6 bases and J by 10 bases, with 13 bases between them. CDR3 amino acids: CASRQGPESPLHF. CDR3 DNA sequence: TGTGCCAGCAGACAGGGTCCGGAATCACCCCTCCACTTT.

The chain carries TRBV5-1 and TRBJ2-1; no reliable D call. This CDR3 contains 15 residues. CDR1 and CDR2 (germline): SGHRS, YFSETQ. V was shortened by 4 bases and J by 2 bases, with 13 bases between the two germline ends. The CDR3 region has the DNA TGCGCCAGCAGCACAACAGACCCCACCTACAATGAGCAGTTCTTC. Residues: CASSTTDPTYNEQFF.

This clone was seen once. V and J are TRBV27 and TRBJ2-7; D uncertain. CDR1 and CDR2 from the germline V gene are MNHEY and SMNVEV (reference sequence). V lost 8 bases and J 0 bases, leaving 11 bases between the germline ends. The CDR3 spans 13 residues. The CDR3 loop reads CASGASGSYEQYV. The CDR3 region has the DNA TGTGCCAGCGGCGCGTCGGGCTCCTACGAGCAGTACGTC.

This chain joins TRBV5-1 and TRBJ1-4; 7 bases agree with TRBD1. The CDR3 consists of 15 residues. V trimming: 4 bases; J trimming: 5 bases; junction bases outside the gene matches: 8. CDR1 and CDR2 from the germline V gene are SGHRS and YFSETQ. CDR3 amino acids: CASSKEGASNEKLFF. CDR3 DNA: TGCGCCAGCAGCAAGGAGGGGGCGTCGAATGAAAAACTGTTTTTT.